Listed below are T cell receptor beta chains from one sample, sequenced in a study of T cells in localized non-small cell lung cancer. The assay was immunoSEQ multiplex PCR, and TCRdb's table has in-frame clones only and misses some. The sample has about 34,000 clones, 88% seen once. The material sequenced was peripheral blood, taken before any cancer treatment. Receptors originate from a woman between 40 and 69 years old with stage I lung adenocarcinoma. CDR3s include the opening cysteine and the closing phenylalanine or tryptophan. The order of the fields is V gene, clone size, J gene, D gene, CDR3 protein, CDR3 DNA. The D gene is left open where the match is weak. Clone size, where shown, is once, few, many, or a class for clones that have expanded.

>TRBV7-2|-|TRBJ2-1|-
CASSFGTGYNEQFF
TGTGCCAGCAGCTTCGGTACAGGCTACAATGAGCAGTTCTTC
>TRBV18|-|TRBJ2-7|TRBD1
CASSPGQGAYEQYF
TGTGCCAGCTCACCAGGACAGGGGGCCTACGAGCAGTACTTC
>TRBV28|-|TRBJ2-5|-
CASSFMQMTETQYF
TGTGCCAGCAGTTTTATGCAGATGACAGAGACCCAGTACTTC
>TRBV9|-|TRBJ1-3|-
CASSVDGSGNTIYF
TGTGCCAGCAGCGTAGACGGTTCTGGAAACACCATATATTTT
>TRBV7-6|-|TRBJ2-5|TRBD2
CASSLAGGSVTQYF
TGTGCCAGCAGCTTAGCGGGGGGGTCAGTTACCCAGTACTTC
>TRBV27|once|TRBJ1-5|-
CASSAGESNQPQHF
TGTGCCAGCAGTGCGGGAGAGAGCAATCAGCCCCAGCATTTT
>TRBV29-1|-|TRBJ1-2|-
CSVRRGRYGYTF
TGCAGCGTGCGAAGGGGCAGGTATGGCTACACCTTC
>TRBV4-3|-|TRBJ2-3|-
CASSQDAGWPDTQYF
TGCGCCAGCAGCCAAGATGCAGGGTGGCCAGATACGCAGTATTTT
>TRBV6-1|-|TRBJ1-1|TRBD1
CASSEETGRAFF
TGTGCCAGCAGTGAAGAGACAGGGCGCGCTTTCTTT
>TRBV2|-|TRBJ2-1|-
CASSESFAGNEQFF
TGTGCCAGCAGTGAAAGTTTCGCCGGAAATGAGCAGTTCTTC
>TRBV9|-|TRBJ2-5|TRBD1
CASSDIEGDSQETQYF
TGTGCCAGCAGCGACATCGAGGGGGACAGCCAAGAGACCCAGTACTTC
>TRBV29-1|-|TRBJ2-7|TRBD2
CSVAGTSGSMSSYEQYF
TGCAGCGTTGCCGGGACTAGCGGGTCCATGAGCTCCTACGAGCAGTACTTC
>TRBV7-3|-|TRBJ2-5|-
CASSDGTQETQYF
TGTGCCAGCAGCGATGGCACCCAAGAGACCCAGTACTTC
>TRBV18|-|TRBJ2-7|-
CASSPTVREQYF
TGTGCCAGCTCACCGACCGTGCGCGAGCAGTACTTC
>TRBV7-2|-|TRBJ2-5|-
CASSLNSGRKETQYF
TGTGCCAGCAGCTTAAATTCCGGGCGGAAAGAGACCCAGTACTTC
>TRBV7-2|-|TRBJ2-2|TRBD1
CASSRQGQGTGELFF
TGTGCCAGCAGCCGACAGGGGCAGGGGACCGGGGAGCTGTTTTTT
>TRBV11-1|-|TRBJ2-1|-
CASSLGPGVYNEQFF
TGTGCCAGCAGCTTAGGGCCGGGAGTCTACAATGAGCAGTTCTTC
>TRBV6-6|-|TRBJ1-2|-
CASTHGEGYTF
TGTGCCAGCACACACGGTGAGGGCTACACCTTC
>TRBV9|-|TRBJ2-7|TRBD1
CASSSRTGAPYEQYF
TGTGCCAGCAGCTCAAGGACAGGGGCCCCCTACGAGCAGTACTTC
>TRBV7-3|few|TRBJ2-3|TRBD2
CASSLTSVAGGREGTDTQYF
TGTGCCAGCAGCTTAACGTCGGTAGCGGGGGGGCGCGAAGGCACAGATACGCAGTATTTT
>TRBV5-1|-|TRBJ2-1|TRBD1
CASSAPGQGIYNEQFF
TGCGCCAGCAGCGCCCCGGGACAGGGGATCTACAATGAGCAGTTCTTC
>TRBV9|-|TRBJ2-1|TRBD2
CASSVASGGALNEQFF
TGTGCCAGCAGCGTCGCTAGCGGGGGGGCCCTCAATGAGCAGTTCTTC
>TRBV5-4|once|TRBJ2-1|-
CASSPFGSHEQFF
TGTGCCAGCAGCCCCTTTGGTAGCCATGAGCAGTTCTTC
>TRBV9|-|TRBJ1-6|-
CASSVGSSSYNSPLHF
TGTGCCAGCAGCGTTGGCAGTAGCTCCTATAATTCACCCCTCCACTTT